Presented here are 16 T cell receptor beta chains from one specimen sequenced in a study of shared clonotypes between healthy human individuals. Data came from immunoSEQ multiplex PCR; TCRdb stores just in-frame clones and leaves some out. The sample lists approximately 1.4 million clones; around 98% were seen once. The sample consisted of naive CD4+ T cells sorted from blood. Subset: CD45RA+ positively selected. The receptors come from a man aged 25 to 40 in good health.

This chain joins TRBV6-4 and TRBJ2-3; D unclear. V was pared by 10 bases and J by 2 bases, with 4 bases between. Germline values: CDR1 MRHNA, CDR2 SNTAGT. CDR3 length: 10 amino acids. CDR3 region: CAKITDTQYF. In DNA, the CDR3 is TGTGCCAAAATCACAGATACGCAGTATTTT.

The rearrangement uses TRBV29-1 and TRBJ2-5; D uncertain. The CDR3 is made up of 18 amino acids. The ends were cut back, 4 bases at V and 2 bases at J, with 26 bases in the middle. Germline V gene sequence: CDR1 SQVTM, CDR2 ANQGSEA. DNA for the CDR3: TGCAGCGTTGTAGGGTGGGTTCTTTCCGGCGACCAGCAAGAGACCCAGTACTTC. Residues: CSVVGWVLSGDQQETQYF.

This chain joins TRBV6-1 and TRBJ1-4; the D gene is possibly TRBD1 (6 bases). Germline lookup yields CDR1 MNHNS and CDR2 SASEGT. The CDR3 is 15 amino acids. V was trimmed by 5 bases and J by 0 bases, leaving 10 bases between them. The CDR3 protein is CASSTNRATNEKLFF. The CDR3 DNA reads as TGTGCCAGCAGTACCAACAGGGCAACTAATGAAAAACTGTTTTTT.

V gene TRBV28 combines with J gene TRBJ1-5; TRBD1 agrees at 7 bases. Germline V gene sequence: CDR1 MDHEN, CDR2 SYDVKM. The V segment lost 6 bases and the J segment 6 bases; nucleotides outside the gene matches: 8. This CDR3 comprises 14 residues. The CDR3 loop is CASSRRQGGQPQHF. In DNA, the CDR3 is TGTGCCAGCAGCCGCCGACAGGGAGGTCAGCCCCAGCATTTT.

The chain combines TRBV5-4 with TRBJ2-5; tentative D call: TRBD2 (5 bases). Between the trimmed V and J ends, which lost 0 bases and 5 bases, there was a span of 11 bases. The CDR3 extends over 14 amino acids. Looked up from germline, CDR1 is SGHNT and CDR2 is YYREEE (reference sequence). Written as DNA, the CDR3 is TGTGCCAGCAGCTTGGAATCGGAGGTGGAGACCCAGTACTTC. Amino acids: CASSLESEVETQYF.

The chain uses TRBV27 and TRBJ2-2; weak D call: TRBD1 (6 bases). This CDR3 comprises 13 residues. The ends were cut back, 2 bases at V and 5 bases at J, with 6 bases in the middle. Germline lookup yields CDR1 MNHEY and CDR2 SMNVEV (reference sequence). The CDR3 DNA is TGTGCCAGCAGTTTAAGGGGGACCGGGGAGCTGTTTTTT. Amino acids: CASSLRGTGELFF.

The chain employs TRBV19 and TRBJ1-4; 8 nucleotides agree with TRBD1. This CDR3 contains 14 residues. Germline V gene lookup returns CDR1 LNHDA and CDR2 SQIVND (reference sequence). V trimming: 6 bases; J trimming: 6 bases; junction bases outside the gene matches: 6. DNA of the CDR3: TGTGCCAGTAGCAGGGACAGGCGAGATGAAAAACTGTTTTTT. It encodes CASSRDRRDEKLFF.

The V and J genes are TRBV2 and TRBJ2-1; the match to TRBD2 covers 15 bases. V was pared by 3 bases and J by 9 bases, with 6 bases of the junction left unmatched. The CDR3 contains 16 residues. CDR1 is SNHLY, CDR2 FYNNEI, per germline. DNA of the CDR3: TGTGCCAGCAGTGATCCCGGACTAGCGGGAGGGGGTGAGCAGTTCTTC. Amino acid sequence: CASSDPGLAGGGEQFF.

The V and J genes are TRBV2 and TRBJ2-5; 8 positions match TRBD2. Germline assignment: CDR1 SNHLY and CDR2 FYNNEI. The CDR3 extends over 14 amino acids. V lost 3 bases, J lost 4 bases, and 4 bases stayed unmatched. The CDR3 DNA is TGTGCCAGCAGTGAGGGACTAGTTGCAGAGACCCAGTACTTC. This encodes CASSEGLVAETQYF.

For the CDR3, the DNA is TGTGCCAGCAGCACCCGGACCCGGGAGCTGTTTTTT. This gives the protein CASSTRTRELFF. The chain is built from TRBV9 and TRBJ2-2; D remains unclear. This CDR3 contains 12 residues. The germline gives CDR1 SGDLS, CDR2 YYNGEE. Trimming removed 4 bases at V and 9 bases at J, with 10 bases between.

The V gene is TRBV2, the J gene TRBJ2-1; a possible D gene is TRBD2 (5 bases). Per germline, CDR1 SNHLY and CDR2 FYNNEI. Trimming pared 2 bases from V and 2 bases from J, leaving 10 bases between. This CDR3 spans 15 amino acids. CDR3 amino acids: CASSEFSETYNEQFF. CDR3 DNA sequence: TGTGCCAGCAGTGAATTTAGCGAGACCTACAATGAGCAGTTCTTC.

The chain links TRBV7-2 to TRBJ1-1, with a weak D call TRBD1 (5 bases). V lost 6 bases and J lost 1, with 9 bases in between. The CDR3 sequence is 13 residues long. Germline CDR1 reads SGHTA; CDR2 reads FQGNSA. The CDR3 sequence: CASSAGPNTEAFF. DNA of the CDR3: TGTGCCAGCAGTGCGGGGCCGAACACTGAAGCTTTCTTT.

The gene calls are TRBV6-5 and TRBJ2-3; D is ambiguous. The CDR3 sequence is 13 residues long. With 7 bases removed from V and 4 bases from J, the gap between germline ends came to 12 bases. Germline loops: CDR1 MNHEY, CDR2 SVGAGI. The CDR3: CASIIGFADTQYF. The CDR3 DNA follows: TGTGCCAGCATTATAGGATTCGCAGATACGCAGTATTTT.

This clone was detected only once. The chain's CDR3 is CASSLRSNYEQYF. The CDR3 coding sequence is TGTGCCAGCAGCTTGAGGTCCAACTACGAGCAGTACTTC. The chain links TRBV5-4 to TRBJ2-7; D is unresolved. Germline V gene sequence: CDR1 SGHNT, CDR2 YYREEE (reference sequence). The length of the CDR3 is 13 residues. V shed 1 base and J shed 3 bases, with 8 bases lying between them.

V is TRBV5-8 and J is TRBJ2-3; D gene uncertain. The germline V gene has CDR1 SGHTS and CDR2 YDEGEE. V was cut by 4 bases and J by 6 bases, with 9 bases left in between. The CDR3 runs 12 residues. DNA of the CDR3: TGTGCCAGCAGCCTTACAAGGGATACGCAGTATTTT. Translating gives CASSLTRDTQYF. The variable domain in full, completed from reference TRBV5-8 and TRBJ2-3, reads EAGVTQSPTHLIKTRGQQATLRCSPISGHTSVYWYQQALGLGLQFLLWYDEGEERNRGNFPPRFSGRQFPNYSSELNVNALELEDSALYLCASSLTRDTQYFGPGTRLTVL.

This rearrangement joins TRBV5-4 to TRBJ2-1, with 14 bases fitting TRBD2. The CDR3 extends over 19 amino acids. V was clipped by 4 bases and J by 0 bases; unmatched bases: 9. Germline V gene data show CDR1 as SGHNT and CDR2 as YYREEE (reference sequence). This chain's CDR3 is CASSQRRTSGRSSYNEQFF. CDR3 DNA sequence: TGTGCCAGCAGCCAACGTAGGACTAGCGGGAGGAGCTCCTACAATGAGCAGTTCTTC.